These 24 T cell receptor beta chains originate from one sample sequenced in a study of blood T cell repertoires in COVID-19. Using immunoSEQ multiplex PCR, the repertoire was profiled, and TCRdb retains in-frame clones only, with some absent. This table has around 72,000 clones, approximately 88% appearing once. Sequencing input: peripheral blood. These receptors all stem from a woman in her fifties or sixties with acute or convalescent COVID-19.

The chain employs TRBV6-5 and TRBJ2-1, with D perhaps TRBD1 (5 bases). The CDR3 consists of 13 residues. CDR1 is MNHEY and CDR2 is SVGAGI in the germline V gene. The germline V and J ends were trimmed by 6 bases and 10 bases, with 16 bases remaining between them. The CDR3: CASSYPGAGEQFF. CDR3 DNA sequence: TGTGCCAGCAGCTACCCTGGGGCAGGGGAGCAGTTCTTC.

The chain has TRBV5-1 and TRBJ2-7, with 7 positions matching TRBD1. The germline V gene encodes CDR1 SGHRS and CDR2 YFSETQ. The CDR3 sequence is 15 residues long. Trimming cost V 0 bases and J 2 bases; bases outside gene matches: 5. The CDR3 DNA reads as TGCGCCAGCAGCTTGGGACAGGGCCCAACCTACGAGCAGTACTTC. Protein sequence: CASSLGQGPTYEQYF. Full variable domain (rest looked up from reference TRBV5-1 and TRBJ2-7): KAGVTQTPRYLIKTRGQQVTLSCSPISGHRSVSWYQQTPGQGLQFLFEYFSETQRNKGNFPGRFSGRQFSNSRSEMNVSTLELGDSALYLCASSLGQGPTYEQYFGPGTRLTVT.

J is TRBJ1-2 and V is TRBV3-1 (or the pseudogene TRBV3-2); 9 bases map to TRBD1. CDR3 size: 13 residues. V lost 3 bases, J lost 5 bases, and 1 base stayed unmatched. The germline gives CDR1 LGHDT, CDR2 YNNKEL (reference sequence). The CDR3 DNA reads as TGTGCCAGCAGCCAGGGACAGGGATATGGCTACACCTTC. Translation gives CASSQGQGYGYTF.

The gene calls are TRBV29-1 and TRBJ2-7, with D maybe TRBD2 (5 bases). The CDR3 length is 12 residues. Germline V gives CDR1 SQVTM, CDR2 ANQGSEA. Trimming shortened V by 4 bases and J by 0 bases, and 7 bases separated the two germline ends. The CDR3 protein is CSVGTSSYEQYF. The CDR3 DNA reads as TGCAGCGTTGGTACTAGCTCCTACGAGCAGTACTTC.

The chain carries TRBV7-2 and TRBJ2-7, with TRBD1 as a possible D gene (5 bases). The CDR3 is 16 residues long. Germline lookup yields CDR1 SGHTA and CDR2 FQGNSA. Trimming stripped 3 bases from V and 2 bases from J, with 17 bases between. CDR3 region: CASSLGLITGAYEQYF. In DNA, the CDR3 is TGTGCCAGCAGCTTGGGGCTGATCACAGGAGCCTACGAGCAGTACTTC.

The chain employs TRBV13 and TRBJ1-2; 7 positions match TRBD1. The CDR3 has 15 residues. V gave up 5 bases and J gave up 0 bases; unmatched junction bases: 6. CDR1 is PRHDT, CDR2 FYEKMQ, per germline (reference sequence). The chain's CDR3 is CASSDRDRANYGYTF. The CDR3 DNA follows: TGTGCCAGCAGCGACCGGGACAGAGCTAACTATGGCTACACCTTC. The complete variable domain, with remaining parts taken from reference TRBV13 and TRBJ1-2, reads AAGVIQSPRHLIKEKRETATLKCYPIPRHDTVYWYQQGPGQDPQFLISFYEKMQSDKGSIPDRFSAQQFSDYHSELNMSSLELGDSALYFCASSDRDRANYGYTFGSGTRLTVV.

This chain joins TRBV12-3 or TRBV12-4 and TRBJ1-2; D not certain. V was shortened by 6 bases and J by 5 bases, with 7 bases between the two germline ends. This CDR3 comprises 11 residues. The CDR3 protein is CASSTAYGYTF. CDR3 nucleotide sequence: TGTGCCAGCAGCACAGCTTATGGCTACACCTTC.

The chain links TRBV12-3 or TRBV12-4 to TRBJ1-5, with no clear D. This CDR3 is built from 13 residues. Trimming shortened V by 6 bases and J by 5 bases, and 11 bases separated the two germline ends. CDR3 nucleotide sequence: TGTGCCAGCAGCCGACAAGGCCATCAGCCCCAGCATTTT. It specifies CASSRQGHQPQHF.

The chain is built from TRBV7-9 and TRBJ2-1; no definite D call. The ends were cut back, 7 bases at V and 5 bases at J, with 15 bases in the middle. This CDR3 contains 14 residues. CDR1 is SEHNR, CDR2 FQNEAQ, per germline (reference sequence). The DNA for the CDR3 is TGTGCCAGCACCCCGCGGCGGTTGCACAATGAGCAGTTCTTC. Translation gives CASTPRRLHNEQFF.

The chain links TRBV2 to TRBJ1-2; no clear D. Per germline, CDR1 SNHLY and CDR2 FYNNEI. V shed 3 bases and J shed 6 bases, with 5 bases lying between them. The CDR3 runs 11 residues. The CDR3 bases are TGTGCCAGCAGTGAGCGGGATGGCTACACCTTC. Translation gives CASSERDGYTF.

This sequence joins TRBV5-4 and TRBJ2-5, with a weak D call TRBD2 (7 bases). CDR3 size: 16 residues. CDR1 and CDR2 from the germline V gene are SGHNT and YYREEE (reference sequence). V dropped 0 bases and J dropped 5 bases, with 17 bases sitting between them. The CDR3, as DNA: TGTGCCAGCAGCTTGGGGGGGGGCTGGAGGGATGAGACCCAGTACTTC. Protein: CASSLGGGWRDETQYF.

This rearrangement joins TRBV28 to TRBJ1-1; D possibly corresponds to TRBD1 (6 bases). Trimming cost V 6 bases and J 1 base, with 12 bases left between them. The CDR3 runs 14 residues. The germline V gene encodes CDR1 MDHEN and CDR2 SYDVKM. CDR3: CASRQGVWNTEAFF. CDR3 in DNA: TGTGCCAGCAGACAGGGTGTATGGAACACTGAAGCTTTCTTT.

The V and J genes are TRBV2 and TRBJ1-5; D gene unclear. Trimming took 6 bases from V and 2 from J, leaving 11 bases between them. This CDR3 spans 14 amino acids. CDR1 and CDR2 (germline): SNHLY, FYNNEI. This chain's CDR3 is CASREALGNQPQHF. The CDR3 DNA sequence: TGTGCCAGCAGGGAGGCCCTGGGCAATCAGCCCCAGCATTTT.

The chain joins TRBV4-1 to TRBJ1-2, with 8 bases identical to TRBD1. Germline V lookup: CDR1 MGHRA, CDR2 YSYEKL. J was trimmed by 5 bases and V by 7 bases; bases with no gene match: 9. The CDR3 has 14 residues. The CDR3 nucleotides are TGCGCCAGCACCTCGACAGGGGCCGGGTATGGCTACACCTTC. Translated, it gives CASTSTGAGYGYTF.

J is TRBJ1-2 and V is TRBV6-5, with 7 bases identical to TRBD1. The CDR3 runs to 13 residues. The germline V gene encodes CDR1 MNHEY and CDR2 SVGAGI. Trimming cost V 5 bases and J 7 bases; bases outside gene matches: 7. The CDR3 region is CASSPQGFGGYTF. The DNA for the CDR3 is TGTGCCAGCAGTCCACAGGGGTTCGGTGGCTACACCTTC.

The chain employs TRBV9 and TRBJ2-7; D is possibly TRBD2 (7 bases). CDR3 length: 12 residues. Germline V gene sequence: CDR1 SGDLS, CDR2 YYNGEE. V was shortened by 7 bases and J by 4 bases, with 12 bases between the two germline ends. CDR3 protein: CASGGAFYEQYF. Written as DNA, the CDR3 is TGTGCCAGCGGGGGGGCGTTTTACGAGCAGTACTTC.

This clone occurred a few times. V usage is TRBV20-1 and J usage is TRBJ1-5; D gene uncertain. Germline V gene lookup returns CDR1 DFQATT and CDR2 SNEGSKA (reference sequence). The CDR3 is 13 residues long. V shed 3 bases and J shed 7 bases, with 13 bases lying between them. The CDR3 protein is CSASPVVSQPQHF. CDR3 DNA sequence: TGCAGTGCTAGTCCGGTGGTTAGCCAGCCCCAGCATTTT.

This clone came up once. The chain couples TRBV28 to TRBJ2-1; TRBD1 matches 9 bases. The germline V gene encodes CDR1 MDHEN and CDR2 SYDVKM. The CDR3 has 15 amino acids. Trimming at V came to 7 bases and at J to 4 bases, leaving 8 bases not matched to a gene. The CDR3 reads CASTYTGGGYNEQFF. In DNA, the CDR3 is TGTGCCAGCACCTACACAGGGGGCGGGTACAATGAGCAGTTCTTC.

The J gene is TRBJ1-5, the V gene TRBV28, with 8 positions matching TRBD1. Germline V gene data show CDR1 as MDHEN and CDR2 as SYDVKM. The trim removed 3 bases at V and 4 bases at J, leaving 5 bases unmatched. This CDR3 is built from 15 residues. CDR3 nucleotide sequence: TGTGCCAGCAGTTTGCCGGGACAGGTGAATCAGCCCCAGCATTTT. It translates to CASSLPGQVNQPQHF. The variable domain in full, with the rest retrieved from reference TRBV28 and TRBJ1-5, is DVKVTQSSRYLVKRTGEKVFLECVQDMDHENMFWYRQDPGLGLRLIYFSYDVKMKEKGDIPEGYSVSREKKERFSLILESASTNQTSMYLCASSLPGQVNQPQHFGDGTRLSIL.

The chain joins TRBV7-2 to TRBJ1-2; TRBD1 matches at 10 bases. The CDR3 extends over 13 amino acids. In germline, CDR1 is SGHTA, CDR2 FQGNSA. V trimming: 5 bases; J trimming: 7 bases; junction bases outside the gene matches: 4. CDR3 coding DNA: TGTGCCAGCAGCCCGACAGGGGGCGTTGGCTACACCTTC. The encoded protein is CASSPTGGVGYTF.

This clone was detected once. This chain uses TRBV6-5 with TRBJ1-4; no definite D call. V was clipped by 0 bases and J by 8 bases, with 13 bases between them. Per the germline V gene, CDR1 is MNHEY and CDR2 is SVGAGI. The CDR3 has 15 amino acids. The CDR3 spells CASSYSGGSGEKLFF. The CDR3 region has the DNA TGTGCCAGCAGTTACTCGGGCGGTTCGGGAGAAAAACTGTTTTTT.

The genes are TRBV18 and TRBJ1-1; 10 bases map to TRBD1. The V gene's germline CDR1 is KGHSH and CDR2 LQKENI. After removal of 3 bases from V and 5 bases from J, the junction contained 3 bases not matched to a gene. There are 14 residues in the CDR3. The CDR3 protein is CASSPQGQGTEAFF. The DNA for the CDR3 is TGTGCCAGCTCACCCCAGGGACAGGGGACTGAAGCTTTCTTT.

The chain carries TRBV28 and TRBJ2-3, with 8 positions matching TRBD2. This CDR3 has 14 residues. Germline lookup yields CDR1 MDHEN and CDR2 SYDVKM. J gave up 6 bases and V 5 bases, and 7 bases lay outside the gene matches. The CDR3 protein is CASSPYPGGDTQYF. CDR3 bases: TGTGCCAGCAGTCCATACCCGGGAGGGGATACGCAGTATTTT.

V usage is TRBV4-3 and J usage is TRBJ2-2; no clear D. The CDR3 sequence is 15 residues long. In germline, CDR1 is LGHNA, CDR2 YSLEER. The ends were cut back, 0 bases at V and 4 bases at J, with 9 bases in the middle. CDR3 in amino acids: CASSQDNYLTGELFF. In DNA, the CDR3 is TGCGCCAGCAGCCAAGATAACTACCTCACCGGGGAGCTGTTTTTT.